This paragraph reports one T cell receptor (beta chain). This clone's antigen is unknown. Base qualities are not provided; no much larger clone lies one nucleotide away. In total, approximately 700 healthy bone marrow donors made up the cohort. Cohort members were all nominally healthy when sampled, although unrecorded immune exposures were likely present. The donor tested CMV seronegative, placing the donor among the 350 or so seronegative members of the cohort. Every donor gave a peripheral blood sample, and the peripheral blood mononuclear cells from that sample were used for TCR beta sequencing. The Qiagen DNeasy Blood Extraction Kit was used to extract genomic DNA from the blood cell samples. The method was the immunoSEQ multiplex PCR assay. A mixture of 60 forward primers for TCR Vbeta segments and 13 reverse primers for TCR Jbeta segments was used in the multiplex PCR. Amplification of the CDR3 region of rearranged TCR beta genes was performed with a multiplex PCR assay on genomic DNA. On the Illumina HiSeq System, the amplified TCR beta libraries were sequenced as 87-base-pair reads. The published analysis was carried out like this. A later analysis tallied 75 million to 95 million unique TCR beta chains across the 650 to 750 repertoires, and approximately 12 million of those chains were shared by two or more donors. To remove PCR and sequencing errors, raw reads were error-corrected and collapsed into unique sequences using a nearest-neighbor algorithm that merged closely related sequences. V, D and J gene segments were assigned by aligning CDR3 sequences to IMGT reference sequences. Each retained sequence needed at least a six-nucleotide match to both a V gene segment and a J gene segment. A rearrangement counted as productive if the CDR3 had no stop codons and remained in frame with V and J, and every other rearrangement counted as non-productive. CDR3 was defined by IMGT convention, running from the second conserved V-encoded cysteine to the conserved J-encoded phenylalanine. The earlier analysis of about 590 of the donors excluded sequences that lacked an unambiguous match to a single V gene segment. In an earlier analysis of several hundred of the donors, a V segment was called functional when productive rearrangements were above 56.7%, and segregating when the standard deviation between donors exceeded 5%. A statistical classification framework was built for diagnosing cytomegalovirus status from the catalog of TCR beta chain sequences. A later analysis assigned V and J genes by comparing TCR nucleotide sequences with IMGT/GENE-DB human TR gene sequences. The TCRdist pipeline was used in a later analysis to assign CDR3 sequences and most-parsimonious VDJ recombination scenarios. In a later analysis, each TCR beta chain was defined by its CDR3 amino acid sequence together with its V-gene family, and reads without a unique V-gene family were excluded. To address suspected cross-contamination and a sequencing artifact, a later analysis removed around 590 highly shared, low-generation-probability nucleotide sequences. For each public chain, a later analysis derived a clonal expansion index from normalized ranks of inferred template counts within each repertoire. A later analysis computed generation probabilities with a VDJ recombination model fitted to out-of-frame rearrangements, and checked the results against IGoR. In a later analysis, TCR-TCR, TCR-HLA and TCR-CMV co-occurrence was scored with hypergeometric tests, and a repertoire-size bias correction was applied to TCR pairs. A later analysis estimated false discovery rates by permuting HLA or CMV assignments 20 times. In a later analysis, co-occurring TCRs were grouped with DBSCAN, and TCRdist sequence similarity was added when clustering was performed within HLA-allele-positive subsets. Co-occurrence clustering excluded repertoires with fewer than 30,000 or more than 120,000 public chains, plus five with anomalous nucleotide sharing. Sourced from immuneACCESS, this table was stored by TCRdb with only in-frame sequences that have V and J called. A share of the clones is absent; for the studies checked, an unresolved V gene accounts for under half, and the remainder has no known explanation. V and J calls and clone size follow that table, whereas D and trimming were derived from the DNA. Recorded for this sample are approximately 180,000 clones; around 83% of them occurred a single time. Of the sample, 0.85% to 1.4% falls within the top ten clones.

This sample was taken from a study of cytomegalovirus exposure and HLA in healthy donors (TCRdb year 2017). Study-wide context: An earlier analysis of 587 of the donors reported about 280 Gb of sequence data and approximately 120 million unique TCR beta sequences obtained from approximately 180 million T cells. An early release that covered approximately 600 HLA-typed donors contained about 290 gigabases of sequencing data and tens of millions of unique TCR sequences. Among the approximately 420 genotyped donors, approximately 77% belonged to the genetic ancestry cluster associated with self-reported Caucasian donors. The aim of the study was to test whether cataloging public T cell receptors could identify signatures of past pathogen exposure. The study used immunosequencing to profile the T cell repertoires of approximately 650 subjects and linked those repertoires to cytomegalovirus serostatus. In addition to the first cohort of approximately 670 subjects, a separate validation cohort of 120 different subjects was used. The study combined high-throughput TCR immunosequencing, statistical association of individual TCRs with disease status, and machine learning to predict cytomegalovirus infection status. To study patterns of TCR occurrence, a later analysis re-analyzed previously published TCR beta repertoires from 500 to 850 donors and added high-resolution HLA genotyping. Rather than drawing on any new phenotypic data, the later analysis identified candidate immune exposures from TCR beta sequences and the way those sequences occurred across donors. An earlier analysis of 587 of the donors applied high-throughput TCR beta sequencing to assess whether each TCR beta V gene segment acted as functional or pseudogenic. Donor age, sex, ethnicity and CMV serostatus were collected together with the repertoire data. A later genetic analysis used genome-wide SNP genotypes for about three fifths of the 666 donors, treating that subset as a discovery cohort. Every discovery cohort repertoire had been produced on one sequencing platform. HLA typing included class I and class II loci at four-digit resolution. Typing coverage varied by locus: about 620-630 donors for A, B, C, DRB1 and DQB1; 522 for DQA1; more than 600 for DPA1; 450 to 480 for DPB1. Because of strong linkage in the cohort, roughly five DR-DQ haplotypes were treated as single units for association and clustering. Among roughly 400 genotyped donors of the cohort, an average of roughly 230,000 unique TCR beta nucleotide sequences was sequenced per donor, of which about 20% were non-productive.

The CDR3 runs 16 amino acids, cysteine and phenylalanine included. Only the CDR3 portion is preserved as DNA: 48 bases, with reading frame beginning at the first base. Deletion took 1 base off V and 5 bases off J, with a span of 15 bases between the germline ends. The germline V gene sets CDR1 to LGHNA and CDR2 to YNFKEQ. Findings and caveats that apply to the study as a whole: When HLA alleles, especially DR and DQ, strongly co-occurred, attributing TCR associations to individual alleles was difficult. In a later analysis, TCR association rates were found to vary across HLA loci, with the most associated TCRs seen for DRB1 alleles and the fewest for HLA-C alleles. The classifier was reported to diagnose cytomegalovirus status with high specificity and sensitivity in both the original cohort and the validation cohort. In a later analysis, some 17,000 TCR beta sequences were associated with specific HLA alleles at a false discovery rate of 0.05. A group of highly shared sequence variants was considered likely to be a technical artifact of the sequencing pipeline. In vitro tests confirmed that three of the cytomegalovirus-associated TCR beta chains recognize cytomegalovirus antigens. A later analysis reported that several top co-occurrence clusters appeared linked to parvovirus B19, influenza, CMV and Epstein-Barr virus. Most CMV-associated TCR beta chains appeared to be HLA-restricted in a later analysis, and the HLA associations seemed to be driven largely by CMV exposure. This cohort had only TCR beta chains sequenced, and the lack of alpha or paired-chain data limited which features could be detected. According to a later genetic analysis, donors in an Asian-associated ancestry cluster had fewer N-insertions in productive TCRs than the approximately 650-donor mean. Some IMGT-functional V segments, including TRBV6-2 and TRBV6-3, could not be told apart with the 87-base-pair reads, so those segments were excluded. The earlier analysis of 587 of the donors excluded fewer than 20 rarely observed V segments, including chromosome 9 orphons, because counts were too low. A later genetic analysis associated a missense DCLRE1C variant with V-gene and J-gene trimming of TCR beta chains, and an independent cohort replicated the association. It was suggested by the authors that the approach could potentially be generalized to other disease states and immunological phenotypes. Immune exposure information for the cohort was limited to CMV serostatus. The study listed approximately 160 TCR beta chains as associated with cytomegalovirus. Roughly uniform sequencing depth across donors was assumed in presence/absence analyses, although this assumption may not hold. HLA typing was unavailable for some donors at each locus, so association tests used only the typed subset. A further reported finding was that TCR beta sequences accurately predicted the HLA-A and HLA-B alleles for most subjects in the first cohort. In a later analysis, HLA-associated TCR beta chains showed more clonal expansion and lower generation probabilities than non-associated chains that were equally common. Linkage disequilibrium might explain the correlated functional status among segregating V segments, but an unknown experimental factor could not be excluded. An earlier analysis of around 600 of the donors showed that most TCR beta V segments appeared in productive rearrangements either about 87% or about 30% of the time, which broadly matched IMGT annotations. Most TCR sequences were observed very rarely across donors, whereas some public TCRs were present in many individuals.

The origin of this receptor is a woman between 40 and 50 years old in good health and CMV-seronegative. The chain is assembled from TRBV4-2 and TRBJ1-5, with a tentative D gene TRBD1 over 6 matching bases. Sequenced: PBMCs. The CDR3 sequence is CASSQGETGIHQPQHF. The nucleotide sequence reads TGTGCCAGCAGCCAAGGGGAAACAGGGATCCATCAGCCCCAGCATTTT.